This T cell receptor (beta chain) was identified in a study of cytomegalovirus exposure and HLA in healthy donors. Whole-study findings and limits: The classifier was said to identify cytomegalovirus status with high specificity and sensitivity. Most observed TCR sequences were rare, whereas some public TCRs were detected in many donors.

The CDR3 sequence is 12 residues long. Germline V gene sequence: CDR1 MDHEN, CDR2 SYDVKM. V was pared by 4 bases and J by 5 bases, with 9 bases between. In regard to this clone: What it recognizes is unknown.

The PCR had 60 Vbeta and 13 Jbeta primers. Profiled with immunoSEQ multiplex PCR; TCRdb holds only in-frame clones, not every one. The repertoire holds about 93,000 clones, with roughly four fifths as singletons. This TCR was recovered from a man aged 50-59 years in good health and CMV-seronegative. The chain has TRBV28 and TRBJ2-7; no firm D call. Sequencing was done on a sample of PBMCs. CDR3 sequence reads: CASSWSWNEQYF. CDR3 bases: TGTGCCAGCAGTTGGAGCTGGAACGAGCAGTACTTC. The full variable domain, with the rest looked up from reference TRBV28 and TRBJ2-7, is DVKVTQSSRYLVKRTGEKVFLECVQDMDHENMFWYRQDPGLGLRLIYFSYDVKMKEKGDIPEGYSVSREKKERFSLILESASTNQTSMYLCASSWSWNEQYFGPGTRLTVT.